This passage covers 21 T cell receptor beta chains from one sample sequenced in a study of cytomegalovirus exposure and HLA in healthy donors (dated by TCRdb to about 2017). Libraries came from the immunoSEQ multiplex PCR assay. For the multiplex PCR, a mixture combining 60 forward primers for TCR Vbeta segments and 13 reverse primers for TCR Jbeta segments was used. TCRdb's version of the immuneACCESS table is confined to in-frame rearrangements and falls short of the full clone set. An unresolved V gene accounts for under half of the shortfall where checked; the remainder is of unknown origin. The sample profile shows 75,000 to 100,000 clones; 65% to 80% of them were found once. The top ten clonotypes cover 14% of the sample. Sequencing was done on a sample of PBMCs. Receptor source: a woman in her 70s in good health and CMV-seropositive.

This chain joins TRBV14 and TRBJ2-5, with D perhaps matching TRBD2 (5 bases). The end of the DNA fits TRBJ2-7 better, so the J call may be wrong. The germline gives CDR1 SGHDN, CDR2 FVKESK. The CDR3 consists of 15 residues. The CDR3 region has the DNA TGTGCCAGCAGCCAAGATTCGGGGAGAAGGTTCGAGCAGTACTTC. Amino acid sequence: CASSQDSGRRFEQYF.

The chain has TRBV30 and TRBJ2-3, with D tentatively TRBD1 (5 bases). The CDR3 extends over 16 amino acids. Germline-derived CDR1 and CDR2 are GTSNPN and SVGIG (reference sequence). V lost 3 bases and J 4 bases, leaving 20 bases between the germline ends. The CDR3 DNA follows: TGTGCCTGGAGCAAGACAGCAGGGCTGAGCTCAGATACGCAGTATTTT. The encoded protein is CAWSKTAGLSSDTQYF.

The chain recombines TRBV5-1 with TRBJ2-1; D might be TRBD1 (6 bases). This CDR3 has 13 residues. Germline-derived CDR1 and CDR2 are SGHRS and YFSETQ. Between the trimmed V and J ends, which lost 0 bases and 6 bases, there was a span of 7 bases. The CDR3 region has the DNA TGCGCCAGCAGCTTGGGGGGGCCCAATGAGCAGTTCTTC. It is translated as CASSLGGPNEQFF.

This chain links TRBV9 with TRBJ2-2, with TRBD2 identical over 9 bases. CDR1 SGDLS and CDR2 YYNGEE come from the germline V gene. This CDR3 contains 15 residues. V lost 4 bases to trimming and J lost 7 bases; unmatched junction nucleotides: 8. This chain's CDR3 is CASSTGTSRYGELFF. The CDR3 bases are TGTGCCAGCAGCACCGGGACTAGCCGATACGGGGAGCTGTTTTTT.

V is TRBV27 and J is TRBJ2-5; D might be TRBD2 (6 bases). CDR1 and CDR2 from the germline V gene are MNHEY and SMNVEV (reference sequence). The V and J ends lost 5 bases and 5 bases respectively, with 12 bases between them. There are 13 residues in the CDR3. Here the CDR3 reads CASSVRERETQYF. CDR3 coding DNA: TGTGCCAGCAGTGTCCGGGAGCGTGAGACCCAGTACTTC.

CDR3 nucleotides: TGTGCCAGCAGTTACTCCGACAGATTGGGAGGCTACACCTTC. Protein sequence: CASSYSDRLGGYTF. The rearrangement links TRBV6-5 to TRBJ1-2, with D perhaps matching TRBD1 (5 bases). The CDR3 is 14 amino acids. Germline V gene sequence: CDR1 MNHEY, CDR2 SVGAGI. Between the trimmed V and J ends, which lost 0 bases and 8 bases, there was a span of 13 bases.

The chain uses TRBV18 and TRBJ1-2; perhaps TRBD1 as D (5 bases). This CDR3 spans 17 amino acids. The V end lost 0 bases, the J end lost 4 bases, and 18 bases lay between the germline ends. Germline CDR1 KGHSH, CDR2 LQKENI. CDR3 DNA sequence: TGTGCCAGCTCACCACCCGAGCTAATAGGGGTGAGCTATGGCTACACCTTC. Amino acids: CASSPPELIGVSYGYTF.

The chain has TRBV6-1 and TRBJ2-1; TRBD2 matches 10 bases. Germline trimming cut 6 bases from V and 6 bases from J; bases unmatched to any gene: 8. The germline gives CDR1 MNHNS, CDR2 SASEGT. CDR3 size: 15 residues. CDR3 residues: CASRTGTSVGNEQFF. Written as DNA, the CDR3 is TGTGCCAGCAGGACCGGGACTAGCGTCGGCAATGAGCAGTTCTTC.

The chain couples TRBV11-2 to TRBJ2-2, with 8 bases lining up with TRBD2. Trimming removed 5 bases from V and 7 bases from J; junction bases left unmatched: 12. Germline lookup yields CDR1 SGHAT and CDR2 FQNNGV. There are 16 residues in the CDR3. The chain's CDR3 is CASSPALLAGGGELFF. The CDR3 nucleotides are TGTGCCAGCAGCCCTGCCTTACTTGCGGGAGGCGGGGAGCTGTTTTTT.

CDR3 nucleotide sequence: TGTGCCAGCAGCTTAGGGCAGGGCGGTAATGAAAAACTGTTTTTT. Amino acids: CASSLGQGGNEKLFF. The rearrangement links TRBV11-2 to TRBJ1-4; D is perhaps TRBD1 (5 bases). The CDR3 is 15 amino acids. From germline, CDR1 is SGHAT and CDR2 FQNNGV. The germline V and J ends were trimmed by 1 base and 4 bases, with 10 bases remaining between them. Drawing the rest from reference TRBV11-2 and TRBJ1-4, the complete variable domain is EAGVAQSPRYKIIEKRQSVAFWCNPISGHATLYWYQQILGQGPKLLIQFQNNGVVDDSQLPKDRFSAERLKGVDSTLKIQPAKLEDSAVYLCASSLGQGGNEKLFFGSGTQLSVL.

This clone has more than one count but fewer than ten. CDR3 residues: CASSPLGHKDTGELFF. The CDR3 region has the DNA TGTGCCAGCAGTCCCTTGGGACATAAGGACACCGGGGAGCTGTTTTTT. J is TRBJ2-2 and V is TRBV27; a weak D match, TRBD1 (6 bases). V was clipped by 5 bases and J by 3 bases, with 16 bases between them. The CDR3 totals 16 residues. Germline CDR1 MNHEY, CDR2 SMNVEV (reference sequence).

The chain employs TRBV18 and TRBJ2-2; a possible D gene is TRBD2 (6 bases). This CDR3 is 17 amino acids long. CDR1 is KGHSH, CDR2 LQKENI, per germline. V was clipped by 0 bases and J by 0 bases, with 11 bases between them. CDR3 nucleotides: TGTGCCAGCTCACCACCCGGCCGGGGGACGAACACCGGGGAGCTGTTTTTT. Its protein is CASSPPGRGTNTGELFF.

The chain carries TRBV11-2 and TRBJ2-1; the D gene is possibly TRBD2 (6 bases). This CDR3 contains 15 residues. The germline gives CDR1 SGHAT, CDR2 FQNNGV. V was clipped by 0 bases and J by 4 bases, with 10 bases between them. CDR3 nucleotides: TGTGCCAGCAGCTTAGATCCGGGAGCTTACAATGAGCAGTTCTTC. Translation: CASSLDPGAYNEQFF.

The gene calls are TRBV5-1 and TRBJ1-4; 10 bases are a match to TRBD1. The ends lost 4 bases at V and 5 bases at J; junction bases unmatched: 5. CDR3 length equals 15 residues. The V gene's germline CDR1 is SGHRS and CDR2 YFSETQ. The CDR3 DNA reads TGCGCCAGCAGCCCACGGACAGGGGGAAATGAAAAACTGTTTTTT. It encodes CASSPRTGGNEKLFF. The whole variable domain, remainder taken from reference TRBV5-1 and TRBJ1-4, is KAGVTQTPRYLIKTRGQQVTLSCSPISGHRSVSWYQQTPGQGLQFLFEYFSETQRNKGNFPGRFSGRQFSNSRSEMNVSTLELGDSALYLCASSPRTGGNEKLFFGSGTQLSVL.

CDR3 nucleotide sequence: TGTGCCAGCAGTTTTCCTCCAGGGTTTTCAGGGACTAGGGCCTACGAGCAGTACTTC. This codes for CASSFPPGFSGTRAYEQYF. The V gene is TRBV28, the J gene TRBJ2-7, with TRBD2 identical over 8 bases. V lost 3 bases and J lost 2; bases outside the gene matches: 18. The CDR3 contains 19 residues. CDR1 and CDR2 (germline): MDHEN, SYDVKM.

This clone was seen a handful of times. V usage is TRBV15 and J usage is TRBJ2-1, with D perhaps matching TRBD2 (5 bases). CDR3 length: 15 amino acids. Germline V gene lookup returns CDR1 LNHNV and CDR2 YYDKDF (reference sequence). The V end lost 3 bases, the J end lost 7 bases, and 16 bases lay between the germline ends. CDR3 loop: CATSSAAPGRNEQFF. The CDR3, as DNA: TGTGCCACCAGCAGCGCTGCGCCTGGGAGAAATGAGCAGTTCTTC.

The chain joins TRBV10-3 to TRBJ2-7; 9 nucleotides agree with TRBD2. The CDR3 is 17 residues long. The junction had 13 bases not matched to a gene; V was cut back by 7 bases and J by 0 bases. Germline CDR1 is ENHRY and CDR2 is SYGVKD. The CDR3 loop is CAITEGLAGPNSYEQYF. Written as DNA, the CDR3 is TGTGCCATCACTGAAGGGCTAGCGGGGCCTAACTCCTACGAGCAGTACTTC.

The chain is built from TRBV5-1 and TRBJ2-2, with no clear D. Looked up from germline, CDR1 is SGHRS and CDR2 is YFSETQ. CDR3 size: 16 residues. Trimming took off 0 bases at V and 2 bases at J, with 11 bases between the two ends. The CDR3 sequence is CASSLAIQTNTGELFF. The DNA for the CDR3 is TGCGCCAGCAGCTTGGCCATACAGACCAACACCGGGGAGCTGTTTTTT.

The V call is TRBV5-1, the J call TRBJ2-2, with a tentative D call TRBD1 (5 bases). The CDR3 runs to 18 residues. V dropped 3 bases and J dropped 1 base, with 19 bases sitting between them. Germline-derived CDR1 and CDR2 are SGHRS and YFSETQ. As DNA, the CDR3 is TGCGCCAGCAGCTCCCCTGGGCAGGGCTCATGGAACACCGGGGAGCTGTTTTTT. Protein: CASSSPGQGSWNTGELFF.

This clone has just one count. The chain combines TRBV27 with TRBJ1-5; 9 bases agree with TRBD1. Germline loops: CDR1 MNHEY, CDR2 SMNVEV (reference sequence). V was clipped by 5 bases and J by 2 bases; unmatched bases: 7. This CDR3 has 16 amino acids. Written as DNA, the CDR3 is TGTGCCAGCAGTCCTTGGACAGGGGCAGGCAATCAGCCCCAGCATTTT. Its protein is CASSPWTGAGNQPQHF.

This rearrangement joins TRBV11-1 to TRBJ2-7, with TRBD1 identical over 8 bases. From germline, CDR1 is SGHAT and CDR2 FQDESV (reference sequence). This CDR3 contains 16 residues. The J segment lost 3 bases and the V segment lost 4 bases, leaving 11 bases of the junction unmatched. CDR3 nucleotides: TGTGCCAGCAGCTCGAGGACAGGGACCTCTCTCTACGAGCAGTACTTC. Encoded protein: CASSSRTGTSLYEQYF.